A single sample gave rise to the 21 T cell receptor beta chains below, sequenced in a study of radiation and T cells in renal cell carcinoma. Time point specified: blood 2 weeks post-SBRT. Treatment here: 15 Gy SBRT to primary tumor, nephrectomy 4 weeks later. Method: immunoSEQ multiplex PCR; TCRdb's copy keeps in-frame clones and lacks some. The sample consists of approximately 61,000 clones, roughly four fifths of them appearing once. The sequenced sample was blood, obtained from a patient whose treatment included radiotherapy and nephrectomy. The origin of the receptors is a man in his fifties or sixties with renal cell carcinoma.

The chain employs TRBV19 and TRBJ2-5, with no clear D. Germline V gene sequence: CDR1 LNHDA, CDR2 SQIVND (reference sequence). This CDR3 comprises 15 residues. V lost 1 base and J lost 4, with 13 bases in between. CDR3 nucleotides: TGTGCCAGTAGTATAGGAATCTCCTCGGGAGAGACCCAGTACTTC. Translating it yields CASSIGISSGETQYF.

This clone has a handful of counts. This rearrangement joins TRBV7-9 to TRBJ1-3, with D maybe TRBD1 (5 bases). The CDR3 is 15 residues long. V gave up 4 bases and J gave up 0 bases, with 10 bases separating them. Germline loops: CDR1 SEHNR, CDR2 FQNEAQ (reference sequence). The chain's CDR3 is CASSSDSFSGNTIYF. CDR3 coding DNA: TGTGCCAGCAGCTCTGACAGCTTCTCTGGAAACACCATATATTTT.

This rearrangement joins TRBV9 to TRBJ2-5, with 11 bases aligning to TRBD2. V shed 4 bases, J shed 1 base, and the junction held 9 bases outside the gene matches. The CDR3 runs to 17 residues. The germline gives CDR1 SGDLS, CDR2 YYNGEE. The CDR3 sequence: CASSNPLAGGLQETQYF. CDR3 nucleotide sequence: TGTGCCAGCAGCAATCCGTTAGCGGGGGGGCTCCAAGAGACCCAGTACTTC.

The rearrangement uses TRBV5-4 and TRBJ2-5, with 7 positions matching TRBD2. This CDR3 contains 14 residues. With V trimmed by 3 bases and J by 4 bases, 6 bases remained unmatched. Germline CDR1 reads SGHNT; CDR2 reads YYREEE (reference sequence). The CDR3 region is CASSSTGTIETQYF. The CDR3 DNA reads TGTGCCAGCAGCTCTACCGGGACTATAGAGACCCAGTACTTC.

The rearrangement uses TRBV9 and TRBJ2-3, with 8 bases aligning to TRBD2. The CDR3 length is 15 residues. Per the germline V gene, CDR1 is SGDLS and CDR2 is YYNGEE. Losses at the gene ends were 1 base for V and 5 bases for J; bases not matched to a gene: 6. The CDR3 protein is CASSVNSGVGDTQYF. The CDR3 bases are TGTGCCAGCAGCGTAAATAGCGGGGTTGGAGATACGCAGTATTTT.

The V call is TRBV6-5, the J call TRBJ2-5; D perhaps matches TRBD2 (6 bases). V dropped 2 bases and J dropped 5 bases, with 12 bases sitting between them. The CDR3 is made up of 14 amino acids. Germline CDR1 and CDR2: MNHEY and SVGAGI. CDR3 nucleotides: TGTGCCAGCAGTTACGAGGGAGGAGGCGAGACCCAGTACTTC. Translation: CASSYEGGGETQYF.

The chain employs TRBV7-2 and TRBJ1-2; a weak D match, TRBD1 (5 bases). Germline assignment: CDR1 SGHTA and CDR2 FQGNSA. V shed 4 bases and J shed 1 base, with 13 bases lying between them. The CDR3 is 15 residues long. CDR3 in DNA: TGTGCCAGCAGCTCCGGGGAGGGGTATAACTATGGCTACACCTTC. Protein: CASSSGEGYNYGYTF. Full variable domain (remainder filled in from reference TRBV7-2 and TRBJ1-2): GAGVSQSPSNKVTEKGKDVELRCDPISGHTALYWYRQSLGQGLEFLIYFQGNSAPDKSGLPSDRFSAERTGGSVSTLTIQRTQQEDSAVYLCASSSGEGYNYGYTFGSGTRLTVV.

The gene calls are TRBV2 and TRBJ2-1; maybe TRBD2 (5 bases). V dropped 2 bases and J dropped 6 bases, with 11 bases sitting between them. Per germline, CDR1 SNHLY and CDR2 FYNNEI. This CDR3 is built from 14 residues. CDR3 bases: TGTGCCAGCAGTGAACGGTTAGCGTCCAATGAGCAGTTCTTC. Amino acids: CASSERLASNEQFF.

Here the CDR3 reads CASRITGVEAFF. The CDR3 DNA sequence: TGTGCCAGCAGAATTACAGGAGTTGAAGCTTTCTTT. The chain joins TRBV6-5 to TRBJ1-1; tentative D call: TRBD1 (5 bases). V dropped 6 bases and J dropped 7 bases, with 12 bases sitting between them. The CDR3 has 12 amino acids. CDR1 MNHEY and CDR2 SVGAGI come from the germline V gene.

This chain uses TRBV6-1 with TRBJ1-4; D ambiguous. V lost 5 bases and J 8 bases, leaving 12 bases between the germline ends. The CDR3 runs to 13 residues. Germline V gene lookup returns CDR1 MNHNS and CDR2 SASEGT. The CDR3: CASSLLWNEKLFF. Here the CDR3 DNA reads TGTGCCAGCAGTCTTTTATGGAACGAAAAACTGTTTTTT.

This clone was detected only a few times. This sequence joins TRBV27 and TRBJ1-2; possibly TRBD1 for D (6 bases). The CDR3 is 15 residues long. V shed 4 bases and J shed 4 bases, with 16 bases lying between them. CDR1 MNHEY and CDR2 SMNVEV come from the germline V gene (reference sequence). CDR3 sequence (DNA): TGTGCCAGCAGTTGGGGGGCGGGGGGAGGCTATGGCTACACCTTC. Translated, it gives CASSWGAGGGYGYTF.

This chain connects TRBV6-1 to TRBJ1-1; D gene ambiguous. Germline V gives CDR1 MNHNS, CDR2 SASEGT. CDR3 size: 16 residues. Trimming cost V 0 bases and J 2 bases, with 13 bases left between them. CDR3 loop: CASSEAVFGQNTEAFF. The CDR3 region has the DNA TGTGCCAGCAGTGAAGCGGTGTTCGGTCAAAACACTGAAGCTTTCTTT.

The V gene is TRBV5-5, the J gene TRBJ2-7; 11 nucleotides align to TRBD1. Trimming took 3 bases from V and 4 from J; bases not matched to a gene: 3. CDR1 is SGHKS and CDR2 is YYEKEE in the germline V gene (reference sequence). This CDR3 comprises 14 residues. Written as DNA, the CDR3 is TGTGCCAGCAGCTCGGACAGGGGGCGGTACGAGCAGTACTTC. This gives the protein CASSSDRGRYEQYF.

This chain joins TRBV2 and TRBJ2-7; 7 bases align to TRBD1. The CDR3 extends over 16 amino acids. Looked up from germline, CDR1 is SNHLY and CDR2 is FYNNEI. With 3 bases clipped from V and 2 bases from J, the junction kept 10 bases outside the gene matches. The CDR3 sequence is CASSDAVRDRTYEQYV. DNA of the CDR3: TGTGCCAGCAGTGATGCCGTAAGGGACAGAACCTACGAGCAGTACGTC.

The chain couples TRBV9 to TRBJ2-5, with 12 nucleotides matching TRBD2. CDR1 and CDR2 from the germline V gene are SGDLS and YYNGEE. After removal of 7 bases from V and 5 bases from J, the junction contained 6 bases not matched to a gene. The CDR3 contains 14 residues. The CDR3, as DNA: TGTGCCAGCGGTGGACTAGCGGGGTGGGAGACCCAGTACTTC. This sequence encodes CASGGLAGWETQYF. The full variable domain, rest sourced from reference TRBV9 and TRBJ2-5, is DSGVTQTPKHLITATGQRVTLRCSPRSGDLSVYWYQQSLDQGLQFLIQYYNGEERAKGNILERFSAQQFPDLHSELNLSSLELGDSALYFCASGGLAGWETQYFGPGTRLLVL.

This chain joins TRBV9 and TRBJ2-2, with a weak D call TRBD2 (6 bases). Germline V CDR1 and CDR2: SGDLS, YYNGEE. Trimming removed 4 bases from V and 5 bases from J, with 18 bases in between. The CDR3 has 16 amino acids. The CDR3 nucleotides read TGTGCCAGCAGCATCCGGGACTCACCTCCAACCGGGGAGCTGTTTTTT. This gives the protein CASSIRDSPPTGELFF.

Comment on this clone: An end of the junction differs from the germline gene, which may be a read error. The gene calls are TRBV5-3 and TRBJ2-5; 9 bases agree with TRBD2. TRBV5-3 is an ORF, and what it does is uncertain. CDR3 length equals 15 residues. The CDR3 region has the DNA TGTGCCAGCAGCTTGGCGGTACTAGCGGGCGGGACCCAGTACTTC. It is translated as CASSLAVLAGGTQYF.

This chain uses TRBV5-8 with TRBJ1-6, with D possibly being TRBD1 (6 bases). The CDR3 length is 15 residues. With 2 bases removed from V and 8 bases from J, the gap between germline ends came to 14 bases. Germline assignment: CDR1 SGHTS and CDR2 YDEGEE. The CDR3 DNA is TGTGCCAGCAGCTTATACAGGGTTCGGGATTCACCCCTCCACTTT. Translating it yields CASSLYRVRDSPLHF.

The rearrangement links TRBV7-3 to TRBJ2-1; 11 nucleotides agree with TRBD1. V lost 1 base to trimming and J lost 5 bases; unmatched junction nucleotides: 4. Germline CDR1 SGHTA, CDR2 FQGTGA. CDR3 length equals 16 residues. CDR3 in amino acids: CASSLNVGQGDNEQFF. The CDR3 DNA sequence: TGTGCCAGCAGCTTAAATGTGGGACAGGGGGACAATGAGCAGTTCTTC.

CDR3 nucleotide sequence: TGTGCCAGCAGCTTCCGGGGAAACTATGGCTACACCTTC. Protein sequence: CASSFRGNYGYTF. J is TRBJ1-2 and V is TRBV27, with unresolved D. V shed 6 bases and J shed 2 bases, with 10 bases lying between them. The CDR3 length is 13 residues. The germline V gene has CDR1 MNHEY and CDR2 SMNVEV (reference sequence).

The rearrangement links TRBV7-9 to TRBJ1-2; TRBD1 aligns across 10 bases. The V segment lost 4 bases and the J segment 5 bases; nucleotides outside the gene matches: 13. CDR3 length: 17 amino acids. Germline V gene lookup returns CDR1 SEHNR and CDR2 FQNEAQ (reference sequence). The DNA for the CDR3 is TGTGCCAGCAGCTCAGCGGGACAGGGGATTTATTCGTATGGCTACACCTTC. It translates to CASSSAGQGIYSYGYTF.